This T cell receptor beta chain comes out of a study of CD8+CD57+ T cells in acquired aplastic anemia. In the study overall: Yields of DNA that came from sorted CD4+ and CD8+ cells averaged roughly 3 ug.

In this sample, this clonotype turned up a few times. The antigen is not known. Regarding the study as a whole: Patients versus controls showed no significant CD8+ Simpson's diversity difference. The same twenty-nine CD8+ CDR3 sequences occurred in patients and in controls.

TCR beta VDJ and CDR3 profiling used genomic DNA as template. Each CDR3 protein is one row after TCRdb ran MiXCR on the reads. The repertoire holds about 170,000 distinct CDR3 sequences, with around 40% as singletons. The clonotype originates from a human donor in good health. The sample was sorted CD4+, CD8+, or CD8+CD57+ T cells (not recorded which) from PBMCs.

Here the CDR3 reads CASSRLDYYNEQFF. CDR3 DNA: TGTGCCAGCAGTCGGCTAGACTACTACAATGAGCAGTTCTTC. This chain links TRBV6-1 with TRBJ2-1; perhaps TRBD2 as D (5 bases). Germline CDR1 is MNHNS and CDR2 is SASEGT. Trimming removed 5 bases from V and 3 bases from J, with 11 bases in between. This CDR3 has 14 residues.